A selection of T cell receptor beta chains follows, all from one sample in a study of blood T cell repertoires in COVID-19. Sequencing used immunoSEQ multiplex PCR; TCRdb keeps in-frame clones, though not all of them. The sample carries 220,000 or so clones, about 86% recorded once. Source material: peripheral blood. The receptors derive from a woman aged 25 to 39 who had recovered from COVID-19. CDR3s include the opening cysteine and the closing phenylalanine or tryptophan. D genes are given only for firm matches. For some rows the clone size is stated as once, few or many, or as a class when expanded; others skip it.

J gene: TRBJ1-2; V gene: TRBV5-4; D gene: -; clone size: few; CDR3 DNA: TGTGCCAGCAGCTTGGGACAGGCCGAGGGAGGCTACACCTTC; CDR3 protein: CASSLGQAEGGYTF
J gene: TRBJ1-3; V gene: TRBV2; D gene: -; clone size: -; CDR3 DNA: TGTGCCAGCAGCCCGGGTTGGATAGACACCATATATTTT; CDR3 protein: CASSPGWIDTIYF
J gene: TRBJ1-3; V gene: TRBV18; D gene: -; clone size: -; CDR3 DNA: TGTGCCAGCTCAGTCTCCCGACAGTCGACTGGAAACACCATATATTTT; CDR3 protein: CASSVSRQSTGNTIYF
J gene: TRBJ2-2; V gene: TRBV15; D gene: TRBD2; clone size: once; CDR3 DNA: TGTGCCACCAGCAGTAGGAGCGGGAGTGCCGGGGAGCTGTTTTTT; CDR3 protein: CATSSRSGSAGELFF
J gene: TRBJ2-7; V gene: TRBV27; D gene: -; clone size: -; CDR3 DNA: TGTGCCGCCGCAGGGGACGGGATGTCCTACGAGCAGTACTTC; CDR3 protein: CAAAGDGMSYEQYF
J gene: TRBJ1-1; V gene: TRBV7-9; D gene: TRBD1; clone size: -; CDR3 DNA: TGTGCCAGCAGGTTATTAACAGGGGCTGAAGCTTTCTTT; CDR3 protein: CASRLLTGAEAFF
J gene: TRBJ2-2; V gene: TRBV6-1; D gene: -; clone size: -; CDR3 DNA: TGTGCCAGCAGTGAGGCTAGTGGGGCCTCCGGGGAGCTGTTTTTT; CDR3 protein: CASSEASGASGELFF
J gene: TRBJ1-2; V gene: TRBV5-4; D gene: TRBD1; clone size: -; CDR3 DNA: TGTGCCAGCAGCCTTGGGGTGGGACAGGGGGAAAGTGGCTACACCTTC; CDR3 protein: CASSLGVGQGESGYTF
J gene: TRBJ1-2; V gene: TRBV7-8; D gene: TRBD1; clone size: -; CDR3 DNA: TGTGCCAGCAGCTCGCAGGGGGATCTTGGGGGCTACACCTTC; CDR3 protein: CASSSQGDLGGYTF
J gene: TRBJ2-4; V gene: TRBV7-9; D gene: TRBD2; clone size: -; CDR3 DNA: TGTGCCAGCAGCCCGGGGGGGCAGGATAATCGATACTTC; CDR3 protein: CASSPGGQDNRYF
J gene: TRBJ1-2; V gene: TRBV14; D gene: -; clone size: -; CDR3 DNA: TGTGCCAGCAGCCAGGGGGCAAACTATGGCTACACCTTC; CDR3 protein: CASSQGANYGYTF
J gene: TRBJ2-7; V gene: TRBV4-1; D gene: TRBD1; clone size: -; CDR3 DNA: TGCGCCAGCAGCCAAGGACCGGGACAGTTCTACGAGCAGTACTTC; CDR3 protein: CASSQGPGQFYEQYF
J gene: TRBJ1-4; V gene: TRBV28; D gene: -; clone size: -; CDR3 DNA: TGTGCCAGCAGTTTCCCGGGGACTGGAATTAATGAAAAACTGTTTTTT; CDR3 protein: CASSFPGTGINEKLFF
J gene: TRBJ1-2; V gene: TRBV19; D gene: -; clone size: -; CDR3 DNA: TGTGCCAGTAGTAACAGGGAACTATTTTTTGGCTACACCTTC; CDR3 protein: CASSNRELFFGYTF
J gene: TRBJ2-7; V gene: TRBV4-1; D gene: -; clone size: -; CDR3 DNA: TGCGCCAGCAGCCCCTTACTCAGGGAAGGCGAGCAGTACTTC; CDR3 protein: CASSPLLREGEQYF
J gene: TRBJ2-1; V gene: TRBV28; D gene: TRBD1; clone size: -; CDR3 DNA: TGTGCCAGCGGCGACAGGGGGGACAATGAGCAGTTCTTC; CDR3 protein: CASGDRGDNEQFF
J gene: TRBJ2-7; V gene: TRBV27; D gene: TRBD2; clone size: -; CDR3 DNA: TGTGCCAGCCCTCAGGGTAGCGGGAAACCTGAGCAGTACTTC; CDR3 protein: CASPQGSGKPEQYF
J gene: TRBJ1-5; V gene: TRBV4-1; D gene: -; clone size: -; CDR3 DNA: TGCGCCAGCAGCCAATTTTTATTGGGGCCTTATAGCAATCAGCCCCAGCATTTT; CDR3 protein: CASSQFLLGPYSNQPQHF
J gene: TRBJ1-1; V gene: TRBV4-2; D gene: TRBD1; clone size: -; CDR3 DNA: TGTGCCAGCACGGCCCCAGGGGGGAACACTGAAGCTTTCTTT; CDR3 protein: CASTAPGGNTEAFF
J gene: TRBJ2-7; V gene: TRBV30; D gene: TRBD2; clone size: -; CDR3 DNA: TGTGCCTGGAACTTCGGGAGCGGGGGATCCTACGAGCAGTACTTC; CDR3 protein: CAWNFGSGGSYEQYF
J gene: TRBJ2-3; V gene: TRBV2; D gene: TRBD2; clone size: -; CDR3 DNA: TGTGCCAGCAGTCCTATAGGGACTAGCGGGAGTCAAGATACGCAGTATTTT; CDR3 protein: CASSPIGTSGSQDTQYF
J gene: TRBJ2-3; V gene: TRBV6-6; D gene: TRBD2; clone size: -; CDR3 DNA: TGTGCCAGCAGTTGGGAGGGTGCAGATACGCAGTATTTT; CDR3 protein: CASSWEGADTQYF
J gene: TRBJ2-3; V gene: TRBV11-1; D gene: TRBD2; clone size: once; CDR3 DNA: TGTGCCAGCAGCTATCAGGCTAGCGGGAGCGGGGATACGCAGTATTTT; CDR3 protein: CASSYQASGSGDTQYF
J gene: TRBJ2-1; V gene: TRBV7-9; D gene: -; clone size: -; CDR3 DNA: TGTGCCAGCAGCTTTTCGAGGCCTTACAATGAGCAGTTCTTC; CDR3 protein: CASSFSRPYNEQFF
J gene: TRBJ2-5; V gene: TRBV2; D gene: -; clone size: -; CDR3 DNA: TGTGCCAGCAGGGTCGACAGGACACAAGAGACCCAGTACTTC; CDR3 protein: CASRVDRTQETQYF
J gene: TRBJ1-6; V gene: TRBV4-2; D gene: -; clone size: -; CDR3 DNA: TGTGCCAGCAGCCAAGACAGAGGGCAGAATTCACCCCTCCACTTT; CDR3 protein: CASSQDRGQNSPLHF
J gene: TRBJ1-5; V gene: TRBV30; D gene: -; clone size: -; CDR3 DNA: TGTGCCTGGAGTGTAAATCGGCAGCCCCAGCATTTT; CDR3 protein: CAWSVNRQPQHF